The rows below give T cell receptor beta chains drawn from one sample of a study of response to subunit inactivated influenza vaccine. MiXCR, run by TCRdb on the RT-PCR reads, gives a single entry per CDR3 protein. This sample carries 530,000 or so distinct CDR3 sequences, around 15% of them seen once, and the ten largest clones take around 10%. This material consisted of PBMCs from blood, taken 11 to 12 days after vaccination. These receptors all come from a middle-aged man who received an inactivated influenza vaccine. Both conserved end residues are part of each CDR3. Each record gives: J gene, D gene, V gene, clone size, CDR3 protein, CDR3 DNA. The D gene is left open where the match is weak. A clone size is listed for some rows: how often the clone was seen (once, few, many), or a class if it is expanded.

TRBJ2-1,TRBD1,TRBV5-6,.,CASSLGQGLYNEQFF,TGTGCCAGCAGCTTGGGACAGGGCCTCTACAATGAGCAGTTCTTC
TRBJ2-1,.,TRBV9,.,CASSEETAGNEQFF,TGTGCCAGCAGTGAAGAGACTGCGGGAAATGAGCAGTTCTTC
TRBJ2-7,TRBD1,TRBV6-1,.,CASSPQTGFREQYF,TGTGCCAGCAGCCCACAGACAGGGTTTCGCGAGCAGTACTTC
TRBJ2-2,TRBD2,TRBV19,few,CATRLAPNTGELFF,TGTGCCACCAGACTAGCGCCGAACACCGGGGAGCTGTTTTTT
TRBJ2-1,TRBD2,TRBV20-1,few,CSASPSGRASYNEQFF,TGCAGTGCTAGCCCCAGCGGGAGGGCTTCCTACAATGAGCAGTTCTTC
TRBJ2-1,TRBD1,TRBV10-3,few,CAISGGQGRNEQFF,TGTGCCATCAGTGGGGGACAGGGGCGTAATGAGCAGTTCTTC
TRBJ2-3,TRBD2,TRBV29-1,many,CSVRLAGTDTQYF,TGCAGCGTTAGACTAGCTGGGACAGATACGCAGTATTTT
TRBJ1-5,.,TRBV5-5,few,CASSPRYTQPQHF,TGTGCCAGCAGCCCCCGATATACTCAGCCCCAGCATTTT
TRBJ2-3,TRBD2,TRBV5-1,few,CASQRASGPTDTQYF,TGCGCCAGTCAGCGGGCTAGCGGACCCACAGATACGCAGTATTTT
TRBJ2-7,.,TRBV6-5,.,CASSYLTGYGIHEQYF,TGTGCCAGCAGTTACTTAACAGGGTATGGTATCCACGAGCAGTACTTC
TRBJ1-1,.,TRBV20-1,.,CSAPTTLNTEAFF,TGCAGTGCACCGACAACTCTGAACACTGAAGCTTTCTTT
TRBJ2-5,TRBD1,TRBV6-2/TRBV6-3,few,CASRTDRVQETQYF,TGTGCCAGCAGAACCGACAGGGTCCAAGAGACCCAGTACTTC
TRBJ1-2,.,TRBV6-1,.,CASPLRQCGYGYTF,TGTGCCAGCCCCCTAAGACAGTGCGGCTATGGCTACACCTTC
TRBJ2-7,.,TRBV9,few,CASSVHPGTWPYF,TGTGCCAGCAGCGTCCACCCCGGGACATGGCCTTACTTC
TRBJ2-1,TRBD2,TRBV7-2,.,CASSLEGTSGRYEQFF,TGTGCCAGCAGCTTAGAGGGGACTAGCGGGAGATATGAGCAGTTCTTC
TRBJ2-7,TRBD1,TRBV11-2,.,CASSSPPDRGLYEQYF,TGTGCCAGCAGCTCCCCCCCGGACAGGGGGCTGTACGAGCAGTACTTC
TRBJ2-7,TRBD1,TRBV12-3/TRBV12-4,.,CASSYEGAHEQYF,TGTGCCAGCAGTTACGAGGGGGCCCACGAGCAGTACTTC
TRBJ2-7,TRBD2,TRBV20-1,.,CSAQGTSGSYEQYF,TGCAGTGCTCAGGGGACTAGCGGGTCCTACGAGCAGTACTTC
TRBJ2-2,TRBD1,TRBV10-3,.,CAIRPHRGQDTGELFF,TGTGCCATCAGACCTCACAGGGGGCAAGACACCGGGGAGCTGTTTTTT
TRBJ2-2,.,TRBV25-1,many,CASSPKRQSRELFF,TGTGCCAGCAGCCCGAAAAGGCAGTCGAGGGAGCTGTTTTTT
TRBJ1-5,TRBD1,TRBV7-8,.,CASSIGTGFSNQPQHF,TGTGCCAGCAGCATAGGGACAGGGTTTAGCAATCAGCCCCAGCATTTT
TRBJ2-1,.,TRBV3-1,many,CASSPSAVGSQFF,TGTGCCAGCAGCCCCAGCGCTGTGGGTTCGCAGTTCTTC
TRBJ1-2,.,TRBV20-1,.,CSASPGFDGGGYTF,TGCAGTGCGAGTCCGGGGTTTGATGGGGGTGGCTACACCTTC
TRBJ2-1,TRBD2,TRBV3-1,few,CASRLTSGRAYNEQFF,TGTGCCAGCAGGCTTACTAGCGGGAGGGCCTACAATGAGCAGTTCTTC
TRBJ2-1,TRBD2,TRBV5-1,few,CASSVGTSRANEQFF,TGCGCCAGCAGCGTCGGGACTAGTAGAGCAAATGAGCAGTTCTTC
TRBJ2-7,TRBD2,TRBV6-5,.,CASSYSMPGLAGARNEQYF,TGTGCCAGCAGTTACTCGATGCCGGGACTAGCGGGGGCAAGGAACGAGCAGTACTTC
TRBJ1-1,.,TRBV3-1,few,CASSTTGTEAFF,TGTGCCAGCAGCACTACAGGGACTGAAGCTTTCTTT
TRBJ2-7,.,TRBV7-2,few,CASSFGRYYEQYF,TGTGCCAGCAGCTTCGGCCGATACTACGAGCAGTACTTC
TRBJ2-5,TRBD2,TRBV20-1,many,CSARVAGGLETQYF,TGCAGTGCTAGGGTAGCGGGGGGATTGGAGACCCAGTACTTC
TRBJ1-2,.,TRBV3-1,few,CASSLSGENYGYTF,TGTGCCAGCAGCCTCTCAGGGGAGAACTATGGCTACACCTTC
TRBJ2-2,TRBD2,TRBV20-1,.,CSARGRGGRNTGELFF,TGCAGTGCTAGAGGCCGGGGGGGGAGGAACACCGGGGAGCTGTTTTTT
TRBJ2-1,.,TRBV11-2,.,CASSSLKGGINEQFF,TGTGCCAGCAGCTCATTAAAAGGGGGGATCAATGAGCAGTTCTTC
TRBJ2-5,TRBD2,TRBV7-9,few,CASRSSGTETQYF,TGTGCCAGCCGGTCTAGCGGGACGGAGACCCAGTACTTC
TRBJ2-2,.,TRBV7-2,.,CASSSGQTLNTGELFF,TGTGCCAGCAGCTCAGGACAGACCCTGAACACCGGGGAGCTGTTTTTT
TRBJ2-7,TRBD2,TRBV11-2,.,CASSLEASGQNEQYF,TGTGCCAGCAGCCTAGAGGCTAGCGGGCAGAACGAGCAGTACTTC
TRBJ1-1,TRBD1,TRBV7-8,many,CASSYRDSNTEAFF,TGTGCCAGCAGCTACCGGGACAGCAACACTGAAGCTTTCTTT
TRBJ2-7,.,TRBV5-6,few,CASSLVSEQYF,TGTGCCAGCAGCTTGGTATCCGAGCAGTACTTC
TRBJ2-7,.,TRBV20-1,few,CSARLGGHRYEQYF,TGCAGTGCTAGATTAGGGGGACACCGCTACGAGCAGTACTTC
TRBJ1-2,TRBD1,TRBV29-1,.,CSVEWLRTGSIYGYTF,TGCAGCGTTGAATGGTTGAGGACAGGGAGTATCTATGGCTACACCTTC
TRBJ2-3,.,TRBV18,.,CASSDRPDTQYF,TGTGCCAGCTCGGACCGCCCAGATACGCAGTATTTT
TRBJ2-2,TRBD2,TRBV18,.,CASSTGLAGRNTGELFF,TGTGCCAGCTCAACGGGACTAGCGGGACGGAACACCGGGGAGCTGTTTTTT
TRBJ2-1,TRBD1,TRBV5-1,few,CASSRRDRDLDEQFF,TGCGCCAGCAGCCGCCGGGACAGGGATTTGGATGAGCAGTTCTTC
TRBJ2-7,.,TRBV20-1,.,CSARGRREQYF,TGCAGTGCTAGAGGAAGACGCGAGCAGTACTTC
TRBJ1-6,.,TRBV4-3,few,CASSQDGRFNSPLHF,TGCGCCAGCAGCCAAGACGGCAGATTTAATTCACCCCTCCACTTT
TRBJ2-1,.,TRBV4-1,many,CASSQEHGGEQFF,TGCGCCAGCAGCCAAGAGCATGGCGGGGAGCAGTTCTTC
TRBJ2-5,TRBD2,TRBV20-1,many,CSASGRGLRETQYF,TGCAGTGCTAGCGGGAGGGGGTTGAGAGAGACCCAGTACTTC
TRBJ2-5,.,TRBV27,.,CASSRAQGQETQYF,TGTGCCAGCTCAAGGGCGCAGGGCCAGGAGACCCAGTACTTC
TRBJ2-1,TRBD2,TRBV12-3/TRBV12-4,many,CASSFPGLADNEQFF,TGTGCCAGCAGTTTTCCGGGACTAGCGGACAATGAGCAGTTCTTC
TRBJ2-1,.,TRBV14,many,CASSPETLAYYNEQFF,TGTGCCAGCAGCCCAGAAACTCTAGCGTACTACAATGAGCAGTTCTTC
TRBJ2-7,TRBD2,TRBV6-2/TRBV6-3,.,CASSYSVTSGSYEQYF,TGTGCCAGCAGTTACTCGGTGACTAGCGGGAGCTACGAGCAGTACTTC
TRBJ2-1,TRBD1,TRBV7-9,many,CASSSDRGPYNEQFF,TGTGCCAGCAGCTCCGACAGGGGACCCTACAATGAGCAGTTCTTC
TRBJ1-2,TRBD1,TRBV5-1,.,CASSPDRGSGGYTF,TGCGCCAGCAGCCCGGACAGGGGATCTGGTGGCTACACCTTC
TRBJ1-1,TRBD1,TRBV20-1,.,CSATTGDTEAFF,TGCAGTGCTACTACAGGGGATACTGAAGCTTTCTTT
TRBJ1-4,TRBD1,TRBV12-3/TRBV12-4,.,CASSPKTGLNEKLFF,TGTGCCAGCAGCCCAAAGACAGGGCTTAATGAAAAACTGTTTTTT
TRBJ1-4,TRBD1,TRBV7-2,.,CASSVTGATNEKLFF,TGTGCCAGCAGCGTTACAGGGGCAACTAATGAAAAACTGTTTTTT
TRBJ2-3,TRBD1,TRBV5-6,many,CASSLYAGTGNTDTQYF,TGTGCCAGCAGCTTGTATGCCGGGACAGGGAACACAGATACGCAGTATTTT